This paragraph reports one T cell receptor beta chain. Its antigen remains unknown. The V and J ends lost 3 bases and 5 bases, in that order; junction bases with no gene match: 9. Per germline, CDR1 MDHEN and CDR2 SYDVKM. CDR3 length: 15 residues. Every immunoSEQ plate was one replicate of a subset's evenly spread DNA. The data were produced by immunoSEQ multiplex PCR, yet TCRdb's version contains in-frame clones alone and is incomplete. The sample carries around 2,100,000 clones, less than 95% recorded once. The data belong to a study of shared clonotypes between healthy human individuals. Study observations and caveats: Relative to memory subsets, naive subsets generally showed larger estimated richness.

CD8 cells classed as naive were CD45RO-negative and positively selected for CCR7, excluding terminally differentiated effector memory CD45RA+ cells. This sequence joins TRBV28 and TRBJ2-7, with 8 bases fitting TRBD1. Sequenced: naive CD8+ T cells sorted from blood. This receptor was identified in a man aged 18 to 29 in good health. The CDR3 DNA follows: TGTGCCAGCAGTTTCTTAGGACAGGGATACGACGAGCAGTACTTC. It encodes CASSFLGQGYDEQYF.